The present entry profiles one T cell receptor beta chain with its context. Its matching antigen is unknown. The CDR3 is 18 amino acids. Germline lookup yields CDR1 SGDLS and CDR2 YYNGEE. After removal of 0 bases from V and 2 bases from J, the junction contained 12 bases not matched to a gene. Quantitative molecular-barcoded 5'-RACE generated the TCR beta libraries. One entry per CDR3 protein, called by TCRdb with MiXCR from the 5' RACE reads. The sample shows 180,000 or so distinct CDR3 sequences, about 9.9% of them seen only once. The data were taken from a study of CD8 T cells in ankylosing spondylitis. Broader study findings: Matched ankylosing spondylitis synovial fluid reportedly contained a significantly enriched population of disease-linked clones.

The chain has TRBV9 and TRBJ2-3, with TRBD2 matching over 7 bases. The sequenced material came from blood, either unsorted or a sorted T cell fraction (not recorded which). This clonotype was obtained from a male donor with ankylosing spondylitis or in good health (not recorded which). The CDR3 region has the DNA TGTGCCAGCAGCGTAGGCGACTTTTCGGGACTACCCACAGATACGCAGTATTTT. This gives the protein CASSVGDFSGLPTDTQYF.